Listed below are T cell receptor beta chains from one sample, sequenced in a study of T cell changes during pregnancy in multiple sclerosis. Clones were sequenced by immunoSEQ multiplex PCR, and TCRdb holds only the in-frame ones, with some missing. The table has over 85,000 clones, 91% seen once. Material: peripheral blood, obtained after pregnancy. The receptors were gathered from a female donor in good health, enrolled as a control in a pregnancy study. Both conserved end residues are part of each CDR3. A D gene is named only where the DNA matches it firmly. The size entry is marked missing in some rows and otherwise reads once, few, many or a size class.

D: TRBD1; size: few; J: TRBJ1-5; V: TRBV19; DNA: TGTGCCAGTAGTACGACAGGGGCCCAAAATCAGCCCCAGCATTTT; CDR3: CASSTTGAQNQPQHF
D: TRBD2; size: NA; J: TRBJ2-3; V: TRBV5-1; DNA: TGCGCCAGCAGCTTGGGCGGGGGGCCCTCAGATACGCAGTATTTT; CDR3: CASSLGGGPSDTQYF
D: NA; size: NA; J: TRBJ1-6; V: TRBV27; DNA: TGTGCCAGCAGTTTCGCGAATTCACCCCTCCACTTT; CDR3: CASSFANSPLHF
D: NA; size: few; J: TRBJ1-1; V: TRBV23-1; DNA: TGCGCCAGCAGTCAAACCGGGGATGGGGACTTT; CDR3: CASSQTGDGDF
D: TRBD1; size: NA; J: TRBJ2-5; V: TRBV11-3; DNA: TGTGCCAGCAGCTTGGACGGGACAGGGAGCCAAGAGACCCAGTACTTC; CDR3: CASSLDGTGSQETQYF
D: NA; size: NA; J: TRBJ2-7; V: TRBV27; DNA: TGTGCCAGCAGTTTGGGCCGAGACTACGAGCAGTACTTC; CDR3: CASSLGRDYEQYF
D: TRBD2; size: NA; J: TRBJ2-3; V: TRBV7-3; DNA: TGTGCCAGCAGTAATCGTGGAATGGGCGGGGGGCCCACAGATACGCAGTATTTT; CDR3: CASSNRGMGGGPTDTQYF
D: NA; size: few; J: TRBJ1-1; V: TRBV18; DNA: TGTGCCAGCTCACCACAAGGGGCAGAGAACACTGAAGCTTTCTTT; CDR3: CASSPQGAENTEAFF
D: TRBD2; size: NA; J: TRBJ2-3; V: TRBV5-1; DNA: TGCGCCAGCAGCTTGGGCCCTAGCGGGGGGGGTTCCACAGATACGCAGTATTTT; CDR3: CASSLGPSGGGSTDTQYF
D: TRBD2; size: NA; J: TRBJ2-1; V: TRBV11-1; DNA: TGTGCCAGCAGCTTAGGGAACCGGGACTACCCCTACAATGAGCAGTTCTTC; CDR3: CASSLGNRDYPYNEQFF
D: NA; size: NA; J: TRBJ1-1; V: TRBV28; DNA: TGTGCCAGCATGCGACAAATGAACACTGAAGCTTTCTTT; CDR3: CASMRQMNTEAFF
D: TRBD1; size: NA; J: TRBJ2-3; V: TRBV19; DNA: TGTGCCTCCTCACAGGGGGCAGAAACAGATACGCAGTATTTT; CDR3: CASSQGAETDTQYF
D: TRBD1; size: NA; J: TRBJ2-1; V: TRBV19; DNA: TGTGCCAGTAGTACCAGCCGGGACAGGGCGTACAATGAGCAGTTCTTC; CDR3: CASSTSRDRAYNEQFF
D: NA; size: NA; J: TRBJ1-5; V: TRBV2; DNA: TGTGCCAGCAGTGAGAAACAGATTAATCAGCCCCAGCATTTT; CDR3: CASSEKQINQPQHF
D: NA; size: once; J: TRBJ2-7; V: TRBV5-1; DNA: TGCGCCAGCAGCTTGTCGGTCGCCTACGAGCAGTACTTC; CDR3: CASSLSVAYEQYF
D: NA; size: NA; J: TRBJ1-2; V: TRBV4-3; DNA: TGCGCCAGCAGCCAAGGACAGGTTATGGGCGGCTACACCTTC; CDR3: CASSQGQVMGGYTF
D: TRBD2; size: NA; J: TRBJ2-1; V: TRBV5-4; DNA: TGTGCCAGCAGCTACCCCGGGACTAGCGGGGGTAATGAGCAGTTCTTC; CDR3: CASSYPGTSGGNEQFF
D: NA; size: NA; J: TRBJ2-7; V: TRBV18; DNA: TGTGCCAGCTCATCAAACATACAGACAGGAGAGCAGTACTTC; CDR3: CASSSNIQTGEQYF
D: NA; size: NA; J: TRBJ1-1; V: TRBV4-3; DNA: TGCGCCAGCAGCCAAGTAACAGGCGAGACTGAAGCTTTCTTT; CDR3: CASSQVTGETEAFF
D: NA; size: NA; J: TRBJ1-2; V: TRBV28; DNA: TGTGCCAGCAGTTGGGTAGGGGGACGGAACTATGGCTACACCTTC; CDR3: CASSWVGGRNYGYTF
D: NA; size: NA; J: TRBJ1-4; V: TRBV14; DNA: TGTGCCAGCAGCAATCCGGGGTTAGGTGAAAAACTGTTTTTT; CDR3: CASSNPGLGEKLFF
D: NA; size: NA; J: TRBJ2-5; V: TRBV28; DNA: TGTGCCAGCAATGACAGGTCCGGCCAAGAGACCCAGTACTTC; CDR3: CASNDRSGQETQYF
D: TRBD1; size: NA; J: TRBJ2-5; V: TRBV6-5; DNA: TGTGCCAGCAGTCCGGGGACAGAAGAAGAGACCCAGTACTTC; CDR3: CASSPGTEEETQYF
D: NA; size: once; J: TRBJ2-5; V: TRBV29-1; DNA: TGCAGCGTCCCAAGGGGGGGGGCGCGAGAGACCCAGTACTTC; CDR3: CSVPRGGARETQYF
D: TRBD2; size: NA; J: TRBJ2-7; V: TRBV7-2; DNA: TGTGCCAGCAGCTTAGGGTCTGGCGGGGGGGGAACCTACGAGCAGTACTTC; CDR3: CASSLGSGGGGTYEQYF
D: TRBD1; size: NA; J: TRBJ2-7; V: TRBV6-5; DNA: TGTGCCAGCAGTGCCCGGGACAGGGGATACGAGCAGTACTTC; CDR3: CASSARDRGYEQYF
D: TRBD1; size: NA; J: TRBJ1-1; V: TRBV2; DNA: TGTGCCAGCACAGGGGGGACTGAAGCTTTCTTT; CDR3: CASTGGTEAFF
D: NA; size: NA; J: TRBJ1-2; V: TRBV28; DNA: TGTGCCAGCAGTCAAACAGTGGATGTCTGGGGCTACACCTTC; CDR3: CASSQTVDVWGYTF
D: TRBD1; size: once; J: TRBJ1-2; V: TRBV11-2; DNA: TGTGCCAGCAGCTACACGACAGGGGGGCCGAATGGCTACACCTTC; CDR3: CASSYTTGGPNGYTF
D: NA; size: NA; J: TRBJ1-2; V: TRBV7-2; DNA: TGTGCCAGCAGCTTAGAAGGACAGAGGGTCGATGGCTACACCTTC; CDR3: CASSLEGQRVDGYTF
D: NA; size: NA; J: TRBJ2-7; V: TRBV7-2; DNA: TGTGCCAGCAGCTTAACAGGGGCGGGGTTCGTATCCTACGAGCAGTACTTC; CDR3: CASSLTGAGFVSYEQYF
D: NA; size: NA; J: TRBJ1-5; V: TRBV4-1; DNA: TGCGCCAGCAGCCAAACCCAGGGGATTAACAATCAGCCCCAGCATTTT; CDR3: CASSQTQGINNQPQHF
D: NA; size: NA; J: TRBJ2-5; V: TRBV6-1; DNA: TGTGCCAGCATGAGATTCGGACAGAAAGAGACCCAGTACTTC; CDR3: CASMRFGQKETQYF
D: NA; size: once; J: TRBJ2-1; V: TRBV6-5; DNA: TGTGCCAGCACTCCTGGACAGAGAACCTACAATGAGCAGTTCTTC; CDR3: CASTPGQRTYNEQFF
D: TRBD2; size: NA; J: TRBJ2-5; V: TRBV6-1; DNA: TGTGCCAGCAGCGATGGCGGGGGGGGCGCGGAGACCCAGTACTTC; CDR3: CASSDGGGGAETQYF
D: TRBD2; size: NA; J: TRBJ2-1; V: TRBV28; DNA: TGTGCCAGCAGTCCGGCCCTAGCGGGGGGGCATGAGCAGTTCTTC; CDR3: CASSPALAGGHEQFF
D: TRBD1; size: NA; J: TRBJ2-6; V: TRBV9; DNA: TGTGCCAGCGGACAGGGACTCTCTGGGGCCAACGTCCTGACTTTC; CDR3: CASGQGLSGANVLTF
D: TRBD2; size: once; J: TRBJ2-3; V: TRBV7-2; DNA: TGTGCCAGCAGCTCGACTAGCGGGGGGAGCACAGATACGCAGTATTTT; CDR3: CASSSTSGGSTDTQYF
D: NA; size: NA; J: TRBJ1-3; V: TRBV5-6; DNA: TGTGCCAGCAGGTATTCCCCTTCCCACACCATATATTTT; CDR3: CASRYSPSHTIYF
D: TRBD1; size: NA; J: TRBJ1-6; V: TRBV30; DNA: TGTGCCTGGAGGAGGCCTGACAGGGCCGGGAATTCACCCCTCCACTTT; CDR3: CAWRRPDRAGNSPLHF
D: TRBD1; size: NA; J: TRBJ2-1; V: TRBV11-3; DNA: TGTGCCAGCAGCTCCCGGACAGGGGGTTGGAATGAGCAGTTCTTC; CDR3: CASSSRTGGWNEQFF
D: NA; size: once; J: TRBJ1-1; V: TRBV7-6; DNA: TGTGCCAGCAGCTTCGGGGGGGTCACTGAAGCTTTCTTT; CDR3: CASSFGGVTEAFF
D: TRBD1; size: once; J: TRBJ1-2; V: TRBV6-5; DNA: TGTGCCAGCAGTTACTCGGGGACAGGGAGAGAGGGCTACACCTTC; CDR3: CASSYSGTGREGYTF
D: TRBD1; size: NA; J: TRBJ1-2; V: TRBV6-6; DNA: TGTGCCAGCAGTCCACCGGGGACAGGAGGAGGCTACACCTTC; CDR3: CASSPPGTGGGYTF
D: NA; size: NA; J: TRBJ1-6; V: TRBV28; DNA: TGTGCCAGCAGGACACACAGGAATTCACCCCTCCACTTT; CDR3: CASRTHRNSPLHF
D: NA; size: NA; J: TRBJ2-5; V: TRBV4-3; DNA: TGCGCCAGCAGCCCTCGGGGCGGGGTAATGGAGACCCAGTACTTC; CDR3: CASSPRGGVMETQYF
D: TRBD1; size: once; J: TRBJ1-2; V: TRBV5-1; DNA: TGCGCCAGCAGGCCGACAGGGGACTATGGCTACACCTTC; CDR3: CASRPTGDYGYTF
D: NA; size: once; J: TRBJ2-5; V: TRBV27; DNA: TGTGCCACCTTCTTTCAAGAGACCCAGTACTTC; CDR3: CATFFQETQYF
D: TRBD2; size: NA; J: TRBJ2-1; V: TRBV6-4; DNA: TGTGCCAGCAGTGCGGTCGTGAGCGGGGGGCAGCACAATGAGCAGTTCTTC; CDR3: CASSAVVSGGQHNEQFF
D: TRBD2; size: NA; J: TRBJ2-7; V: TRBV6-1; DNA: TGTGCCAGCAGTGGTCGGACTAGCGGGGGGTCGTACGAGCAGTACTTC; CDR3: CASSGRTSGGSYEQYF